The 10 T cell receptor beta chains below come from one sample, sequenced in a study of T cells in Graves' hyperthyroidism and ophthalmopathy. Regions amplified from RNA transcripts were the TCR beta CDR3 regions. The HTBI primer set drove a first-round RT-PCR of the TCR CDR3. Via MiXCR, TCRdb re-called the multiplex PCR reads, giving one row per CDR3 protein. This table has under 350,000 distinct CDR3 sequences, 25% to 30% appearing once. Sequenced material: blood. These TCRs come from a man in his forties with Graves' hyperthyroidism that later progressed to Graves' ophthalmopathy.

This clonotype was picked up many times. The CDR3 coding sequence is TGTGCCAGCAGCCAACAGGGCTTCTCCTACGAGCAGTACTTC. Protein: CASSQQGFSYEQYF. The V and J genes are TRBV3-1 and TRBJ2-7; weak D call: TRBD1 (5 bases). The V gene's germline CDR1 is LGHDT and CDR2 YNNKEL (reference sequence). V lost 2 bases and J 0 bases, leaving 8 bases between the germline ends. This CDR3 comprises 14 residues.

This clonotype was counted only a few times. This sequence joins TRBV13 and TRBJ1-6; no firm D call. CDR1 and CDR2 from the germline V gene are PRHDT and FYEKMQ (reference sequence). V lost 5 bases and J lost 8, with 10 bases in between. The CDR3 loop spans 13 amino acids. The CDR3 loop reads CASSNTRDSPLHF. Here the CDR3 DNA reads TGTGCCAGCAGCAACACAAGGGATTCACCCCTCCACTTT.

This clonotype has a count of ten or more. The chain couples TRBV20-1 to TRBJ2-5; 7 bases line up with TRBD1. J was trimmed by 5 bases and V by 1 base; bases with no gene match: 13. CDR3 size: 16 residues. The germline V gene has CDR1 DFQATT and CDR2 SNEGSKA (reference sequence). The CDR3 bases are TGCAGTGCTAGAGCAACCAGGGGGAAGGTATTCGAGACCCAGTACTTC. Encoded protein: CSARATRGKVFETQYF.

Many counts were recorded for this clonotype. The chain carries TRBV11-2 and TRBJ1-2; D gene ambiguous. Germline V lookup: CDR1 SGHAT, CDR2 FQNNGV. V was pared by 0 bases and J by 1 base, with 9 bases between. The CDR3 loop spans 15 amino acids. The CDR3 loop is CASSLESASNYGYTF. Here the CDR3 DNA reads TGTGCCAGCAGCTTAGAATCCGCCAGTAACTATGGCTACACCTTC.

This clonotype was counted ten times or more. The chain is built from TRBV10-3 and TRBJ2-7; D gene unclear. Germline V gene sequence: CDR1 ENHRY, CDR2 SYGVKD. The CDR3 is 14 amino acids. V was cut by 0 bases and J by 2 bases, with 8 bases left in between. DNA of the CDR3: TGTGCCATCAGTGAGTCGTGGGAACCCTACGAGCAGTACTTC. This sequence encodes CAISESWEPYEQYF.

In its sample, this clonotype was seen many times. This chain connects TRBV29-1 to TRBJ2-5, with a possible D match to TRBD1 (6 bases). Trimming cost V 6 bases and J 3 bases, with 14 bases left between them. The V gene's germline CDR1 is SQVTM and CDR2 ANQGSEA. This CDR3 has 13 residues. Written as DNA, the CDR3 is TGCAGCGTATCAGGTGGGGGCGAAGAGACCCAGTACTTC. It codes for CSVSGGGEETQYF.

This clonotype came up many times. One end of the junction does not line up with germline, which may come from a read error. The chain employs TRBV20-1 and TRBJ1-3; D uncertain. This CDR3 is 12 amino acids long. Germline loops: CDR1 DFQATT, CDR2 SNEGSKA (reference sequence). CDR3 in DNA: TGCAGTGCTAGAGAGACTAGAAACACCGTATATTTT. Translation: CSARETRNTVYF.

This clonotype came up many times. The rearrangement uses TRBV12-3 or TRBV12-4 and TRBJ1-5; the match to TRBD1 covers 8 bases. The CDR3 is 14 residues long. Trimming at V came to 1 base and at J to 7 bases, leaving 3 bases not matched to a gene. The CDR3 sequence is CASSLGQGSQPQHF. As DNA, the CDR3 is TGTGCCAGCAGTTTAGGACAGGGGAGCCAGCCCCAGCATTTT.

Ten or more counts support this clonotype. The chain recombines TRBV19 with TRBJ1-5; TRBD1 matches at 9 bases. CDR1 LNHDA and CDR2 SQIVND come from the germline V gene (reference sequence). V lost 6 bases to trimming and J lost 5 bases; unmatched junction nucleotides: 11. This CDR3 region has 16 residues. CDR3 bases: TGTGCCAGTAGCAGACAAAACAGGGGGCTATATCAGCCCCAGCATTTT. It encodes CASSRQNRGLYQPQHF.

This clonotype was observed at least ten times. The genes are TRBV6-1 and TRBJ1-3; D is perhaps TRBD1 (6 bases). Trimming took off 2 bases at V and 0 bases at J, with 14 bases between the two ends. Germline CDR1 MNHNS, CDR2 SASEGT. The CDR3 totals 17 residues. In DNA, the CDR3 is TGTGCCAGCAGTGAAATAGGGACATTTTACTCTGGAAACACCATATATTTT. This encodes CASSEIGTFYSGNTIYF.